This T cell receptor beta chain is drawn from a study of T cells in Graves' hyperthyroidism and ophthalmopathy. Findings and limits, study-wide: Blood also showed most of the thyroid clonotypes that were expanded above 0.001.

This clonotype was found many times. Its antigen remains unknown. Between the trimmed V and J ends, which lost 2 bases and 0 bases, there was a span of 5 bases. The CDR3 is 14 amino acids. TCR beta CDR3 regions were amplified from RNA. When the TCR CDR3 underwent first-round RT-PCR, the HTBI primer set was used. TCRdb passed the multiplex PCR reads through MiXCR, listing each CDR3 protein once. The profile shows 370,000 or so distinct CDR3 sequences, approximately 13% of them singletons. Sequenced sample: blood. This TCR came from a man between 25 and 39 years old with Graves' hyperthyroidism that later progressed to Graves' ophthalmopathy. The rearrangement joins TRBV12-3 or TRBV12-4 to TRBJ2-1, with D uncertain. CDR3 sequence reads: CASSLMDSYNEQFF. Here the CDR3 DNA reads TGTGCCAGCAGTTTAATGGACTCCTACAATGAGCAGTTCTTC.